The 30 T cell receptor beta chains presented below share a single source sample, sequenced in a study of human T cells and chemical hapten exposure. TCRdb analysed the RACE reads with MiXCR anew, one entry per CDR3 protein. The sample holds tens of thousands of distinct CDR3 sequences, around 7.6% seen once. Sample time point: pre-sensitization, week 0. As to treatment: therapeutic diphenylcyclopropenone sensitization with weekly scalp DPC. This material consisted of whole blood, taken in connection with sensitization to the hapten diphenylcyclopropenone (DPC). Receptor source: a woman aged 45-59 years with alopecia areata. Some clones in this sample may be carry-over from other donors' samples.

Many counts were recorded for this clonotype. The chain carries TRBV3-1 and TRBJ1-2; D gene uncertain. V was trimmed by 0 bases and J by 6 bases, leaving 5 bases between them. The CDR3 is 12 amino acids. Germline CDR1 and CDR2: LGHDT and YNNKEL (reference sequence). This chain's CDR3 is CASSQDSDGYTF. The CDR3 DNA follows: TGTGCCAGCAGCCAAGACTCAGATGGCTACACCTTC.

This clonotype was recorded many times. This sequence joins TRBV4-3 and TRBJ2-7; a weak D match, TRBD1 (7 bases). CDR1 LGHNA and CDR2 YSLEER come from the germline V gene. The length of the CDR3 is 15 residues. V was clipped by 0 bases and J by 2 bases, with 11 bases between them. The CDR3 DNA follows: TGCGCCAGCAGCCAAGAAGGCAGGGGGGCCTACGAGCAGTACTTC. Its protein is CASSQEGRGAYEQYF.

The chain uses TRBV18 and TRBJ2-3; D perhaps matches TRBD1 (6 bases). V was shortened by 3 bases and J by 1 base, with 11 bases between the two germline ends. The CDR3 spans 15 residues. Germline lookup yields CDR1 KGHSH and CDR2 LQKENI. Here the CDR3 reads CASSPSSGGTDTQYF. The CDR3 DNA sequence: TGTGCCAGCTCACCGTCTTCAGGGGGCACAGATACGCAGTATTTT.

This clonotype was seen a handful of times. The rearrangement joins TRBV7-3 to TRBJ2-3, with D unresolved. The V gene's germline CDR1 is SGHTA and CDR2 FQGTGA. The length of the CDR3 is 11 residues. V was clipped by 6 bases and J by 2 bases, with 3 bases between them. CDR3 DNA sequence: TGTGCCAGCAGGAACACAGATACGCAGTATTTT. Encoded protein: CASRNTDTQYF.

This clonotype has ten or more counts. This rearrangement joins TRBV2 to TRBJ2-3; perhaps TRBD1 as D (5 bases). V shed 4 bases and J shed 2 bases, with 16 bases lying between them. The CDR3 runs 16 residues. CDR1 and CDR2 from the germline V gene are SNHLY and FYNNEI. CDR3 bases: TGTGCCAGCAGTGCGCAGGGCAGGGCCCTCACAGATACGCAGTATTTT. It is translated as CASSAQGRALTDTQYF.

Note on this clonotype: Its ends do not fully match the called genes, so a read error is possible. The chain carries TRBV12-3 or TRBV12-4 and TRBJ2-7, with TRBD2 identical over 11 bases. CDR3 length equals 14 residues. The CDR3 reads CASSVAGGRNEQYF. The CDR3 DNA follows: TGTGCCAGCAGTGTAGCGGGAGGGAGGAACGAGCAGTACTTC.

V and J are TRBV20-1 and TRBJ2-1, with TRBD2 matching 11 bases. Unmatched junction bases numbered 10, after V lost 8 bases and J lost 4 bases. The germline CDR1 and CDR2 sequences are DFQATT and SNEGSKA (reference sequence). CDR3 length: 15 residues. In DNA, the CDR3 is TGCAGTCACATAAGGGGGACTAGCGGATACAATGAGCAGTTCTTC. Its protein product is CSHIRGTSGYNEQFF.

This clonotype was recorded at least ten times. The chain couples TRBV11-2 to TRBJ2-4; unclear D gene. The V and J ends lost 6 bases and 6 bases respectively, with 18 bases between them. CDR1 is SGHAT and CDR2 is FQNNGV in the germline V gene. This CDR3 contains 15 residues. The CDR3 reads CASSQGRVPGNIQYF. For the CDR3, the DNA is TGTGCCAGCAGTCAAGGACGTGTACCAGGAAACATTCAGTACTTC.

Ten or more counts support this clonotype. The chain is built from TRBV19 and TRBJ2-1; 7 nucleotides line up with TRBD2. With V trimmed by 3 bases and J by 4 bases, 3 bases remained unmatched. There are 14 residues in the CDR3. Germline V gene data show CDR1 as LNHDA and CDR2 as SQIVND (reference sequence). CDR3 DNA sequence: TGTGCCAGTAGTATGAGGGAGGGGTACAATGAGCAGTTCTTC. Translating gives CASSMREGYNEQFF.

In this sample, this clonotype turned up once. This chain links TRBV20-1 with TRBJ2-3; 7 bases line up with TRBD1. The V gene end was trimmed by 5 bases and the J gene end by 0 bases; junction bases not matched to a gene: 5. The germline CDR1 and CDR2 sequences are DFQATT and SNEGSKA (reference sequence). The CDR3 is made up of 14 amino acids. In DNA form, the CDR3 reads TGCAGTGCTGGTCCGGGACAGAGCACAGATACGCAGTATTTT. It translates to CSAGPGQSTDTQYF.

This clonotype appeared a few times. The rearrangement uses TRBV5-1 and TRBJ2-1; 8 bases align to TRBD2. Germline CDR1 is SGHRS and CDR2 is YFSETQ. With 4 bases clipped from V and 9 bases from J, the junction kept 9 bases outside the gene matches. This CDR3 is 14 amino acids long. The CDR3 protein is CASSLGLDVGEQFF. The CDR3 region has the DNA TGCGCCAGCAGCCTGGGACTAGACGTTGGTGAGCAGTTCTTC.

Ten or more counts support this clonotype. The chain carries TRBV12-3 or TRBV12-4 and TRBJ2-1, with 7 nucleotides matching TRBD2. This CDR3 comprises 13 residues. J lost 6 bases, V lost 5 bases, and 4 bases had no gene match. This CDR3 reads CASSILAVNEQFF. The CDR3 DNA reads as TGTGCCAGCAGTATCCTAGCGGTCAATGAGCAGTTCTTC.

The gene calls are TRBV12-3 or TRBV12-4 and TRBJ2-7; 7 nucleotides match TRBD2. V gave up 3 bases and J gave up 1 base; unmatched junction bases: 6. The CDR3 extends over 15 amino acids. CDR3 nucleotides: TGTGCCAGCAGTTTGGCGTCGGGAGGTTCCTACGAGCAGTACTTC. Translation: CASSLASGGSYEQYF.

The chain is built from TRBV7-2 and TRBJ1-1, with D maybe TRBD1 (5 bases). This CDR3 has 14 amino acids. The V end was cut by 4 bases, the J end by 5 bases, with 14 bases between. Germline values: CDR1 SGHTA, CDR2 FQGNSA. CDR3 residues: CASSSGAGGTEAFF. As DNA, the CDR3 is TGTGCCAGCAGCTCCGGGGCCGGGGGAACTGAAGCTTTCTTT. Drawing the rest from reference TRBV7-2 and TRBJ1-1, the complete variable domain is GAGVSQSPSNKVTEKGKDVELRCDPISGHTALYWYRQSLGQGLEFLIYFQGNSAPDKSGLPSDRFSAERTGGSVSTLTIQRTQQEDSAVYLCASSSGAGGTEAFFGQGTRLTVV.

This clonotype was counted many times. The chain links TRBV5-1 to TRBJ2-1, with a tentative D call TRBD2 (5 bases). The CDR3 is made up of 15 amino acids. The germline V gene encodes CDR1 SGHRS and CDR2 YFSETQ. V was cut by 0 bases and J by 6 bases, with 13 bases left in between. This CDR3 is CASSLEASLGNEQFF. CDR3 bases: TGCGCCAGCAGCTTGGAGGCTAGCTTAGGCAATGAGCAGTTCTTC.

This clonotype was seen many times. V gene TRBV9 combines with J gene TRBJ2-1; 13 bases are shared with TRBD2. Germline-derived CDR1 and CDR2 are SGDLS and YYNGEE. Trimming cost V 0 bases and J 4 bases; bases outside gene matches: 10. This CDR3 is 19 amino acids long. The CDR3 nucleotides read TGTGCCAGCAGCGTAGAAGGACTAGCGGGAGCCCACCGGTACAATGAGCAGTTCTTC. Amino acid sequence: CASSVEGLAGAHRYNEQFF.

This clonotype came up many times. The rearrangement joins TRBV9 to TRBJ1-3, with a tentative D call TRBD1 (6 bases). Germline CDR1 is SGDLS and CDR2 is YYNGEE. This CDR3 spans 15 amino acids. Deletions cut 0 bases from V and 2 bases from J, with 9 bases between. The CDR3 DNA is TGTGCCAGCAGCGTAGTCCAGGGGCCTGGAAACACCATATATTTT. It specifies CASSVVQGPGNTIYF.

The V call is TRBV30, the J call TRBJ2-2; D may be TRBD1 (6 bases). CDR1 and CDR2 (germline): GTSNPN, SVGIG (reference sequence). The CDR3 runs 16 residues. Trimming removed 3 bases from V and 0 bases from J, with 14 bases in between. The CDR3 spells CAWSLGQWANTGELFF. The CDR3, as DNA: TGTGCCTGGAGCCTAGGACAGTGGGCGAACACCGGGGAGCTGTTTTTT.

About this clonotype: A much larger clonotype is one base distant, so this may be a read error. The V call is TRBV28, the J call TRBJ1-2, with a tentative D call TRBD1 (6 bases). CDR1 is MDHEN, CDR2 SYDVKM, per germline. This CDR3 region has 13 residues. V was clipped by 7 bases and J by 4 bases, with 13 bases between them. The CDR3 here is CASNVRGSYGYTF. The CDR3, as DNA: TGTGCCAGCAATGTAAGGGGGTCCTATGGCTACACCTTC.

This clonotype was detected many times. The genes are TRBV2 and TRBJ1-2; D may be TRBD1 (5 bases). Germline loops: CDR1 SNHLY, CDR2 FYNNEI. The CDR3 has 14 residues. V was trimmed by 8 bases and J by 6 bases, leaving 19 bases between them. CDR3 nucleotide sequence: TGTGCCAGCTCACCGGGACTCAAGCAGGATGGCTACACCTTC. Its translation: CASSPGLKQDGYTF.

The CDR3 DNA sequence: TGTGCCAGCTTGGGCCCCTACGAGCAGTACTTC. Translated, it gives CASLGPYEQYF. The chain carries TRBV28 and TRBJ2-7; no firm D call. The CDR3 totals 11 residues. Trimming took 8 bases from V and 2 from J, leaving 7 bases between them. Germline V gene data show CDR1 as MDHEN and CDR2 as SYDVKM. Looking up the rest from reference TRBV28 and TRBJ2-7 gives the full variable domain: DVKVTQSSRYLVKRTGEKVFLECVQDMDHENMFWYRQDPGLGLRLIYFSYDVKMKEKGDIPEGYSVSREKKERFSLILESASTNQTSMYLCASLGPYEQYFGPGTRLTVT.

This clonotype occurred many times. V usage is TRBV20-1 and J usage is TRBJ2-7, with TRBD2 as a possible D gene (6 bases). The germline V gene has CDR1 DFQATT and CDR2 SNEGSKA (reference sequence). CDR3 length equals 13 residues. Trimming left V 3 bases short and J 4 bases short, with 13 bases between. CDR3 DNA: TGCAGTGCTAGCGGAGGGCGGCAATACGAGCAGTACTTC. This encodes CSASGGRQYEQYF.

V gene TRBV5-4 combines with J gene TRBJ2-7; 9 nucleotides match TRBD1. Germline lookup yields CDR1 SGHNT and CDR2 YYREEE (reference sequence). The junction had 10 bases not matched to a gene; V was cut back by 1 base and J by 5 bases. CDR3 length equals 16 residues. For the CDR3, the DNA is TGTGCCAGCAGCTTGCCCCCGACAGGGGGAAAGGACGAGCAGTACTTC. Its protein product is CASSLPPTGGKDEQYF.

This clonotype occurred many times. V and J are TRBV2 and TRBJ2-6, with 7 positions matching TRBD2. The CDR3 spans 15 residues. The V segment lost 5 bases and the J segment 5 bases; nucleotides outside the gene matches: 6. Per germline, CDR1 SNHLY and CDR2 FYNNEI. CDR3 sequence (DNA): TGTGCCAGCAGTCTTCGCGGGAGTAGGGCCAACGTCCTGACTTTC. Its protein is CASSLRGSRANVLTF.

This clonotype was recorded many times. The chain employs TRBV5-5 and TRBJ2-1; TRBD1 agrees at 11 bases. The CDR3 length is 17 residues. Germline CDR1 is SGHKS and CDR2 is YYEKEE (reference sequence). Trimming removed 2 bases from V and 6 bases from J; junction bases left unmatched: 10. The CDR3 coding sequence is TGTGCCAGCAGCTTTGGCGTCCGGACAGGGGGCATCAATGAGCAGTTCTTC. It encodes CASSFGVRTGGINEQFF. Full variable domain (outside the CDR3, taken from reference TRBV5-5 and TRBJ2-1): DAGVTQSPTHLIKTRGQQVTLRCSPISGHKSVSWYQQVLGQGPQFIFQYYEKEERGRGNFPDRFSARQFPNYSSELNVNALLLGDSALYLCASSFGVRTGGINEQFFGPGTRLTVL.

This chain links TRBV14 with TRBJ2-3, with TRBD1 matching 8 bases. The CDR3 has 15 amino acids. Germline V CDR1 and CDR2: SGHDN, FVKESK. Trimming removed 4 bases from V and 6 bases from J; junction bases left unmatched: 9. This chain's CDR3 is CASSLRDRWIDTQYF. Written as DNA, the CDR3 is TGTGCCAGCAGCCTACGGGACAGGTGGATTGATACGCAGTATTTT.

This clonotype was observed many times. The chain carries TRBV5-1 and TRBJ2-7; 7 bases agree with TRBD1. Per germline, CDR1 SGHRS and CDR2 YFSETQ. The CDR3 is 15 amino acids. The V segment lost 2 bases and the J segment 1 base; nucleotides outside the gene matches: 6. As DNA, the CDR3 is TGCGCCAGCAGCTTCGTCACAGGGGAGTCCTACGAGCAGTACTTC. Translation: CASSFVTGESYEQYF.

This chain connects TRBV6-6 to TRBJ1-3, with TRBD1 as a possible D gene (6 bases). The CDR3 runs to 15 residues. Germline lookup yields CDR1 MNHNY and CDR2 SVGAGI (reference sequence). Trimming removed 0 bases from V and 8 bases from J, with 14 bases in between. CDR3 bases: TGTGCCAGCAGTTACTCGGTGGGGGCGGCAGACACCATATATTTT. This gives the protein CASSYSVGAADTIYF.

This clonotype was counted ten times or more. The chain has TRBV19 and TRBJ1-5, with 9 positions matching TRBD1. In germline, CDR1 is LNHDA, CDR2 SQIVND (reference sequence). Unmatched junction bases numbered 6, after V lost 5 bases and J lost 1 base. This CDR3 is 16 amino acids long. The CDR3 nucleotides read TGTGCCAGTAGTGGTTTGGACAGGGGAAGCAATCAGCCCCAGCATTTT. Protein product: CASSGLDRGSNQPQHF.

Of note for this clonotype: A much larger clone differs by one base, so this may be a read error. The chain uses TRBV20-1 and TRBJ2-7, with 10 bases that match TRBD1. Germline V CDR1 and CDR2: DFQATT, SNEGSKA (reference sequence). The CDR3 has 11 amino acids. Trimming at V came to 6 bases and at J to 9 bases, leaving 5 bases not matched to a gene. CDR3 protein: CSARQGARQYF. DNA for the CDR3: TGCAGTGCGAGACAGGGGGCCAGGCAGTACTTC.